This entry concerns a single T cell receptor beta chain. Antigen: not known. Researchers used the Oncomine TCR Beta short-read assay to sequence DNA from cultured CD4+ T cells. Genomic DNA was isolated from cultured CD4+ T cells. MiXCR was run by TCRdb on the PCR reads, yielding one entry per CDR3 protein. The sample includes under 20,000 distinct CDR3 sequences, around 42% of them seen just once. Germline V lookup: CDR1 SSHAT, CDR2 FNYEAQ (reference sequence). V trimming: 2 bases; J trimming: 5 bases; junction bases outside the gene matches: 3. The CDR3 extends over 15 amino acids. The data derive from a study of vaccination and CD4 T cells after COVID-19. Study context: A median of 72 days (range 14 to 241) separated dose two from the taking of post-vaccine samples.

Indicated treatment: roughly 10-day PBMC culture with coronavirus spike peptide pools or control peptides (ViraFEST assay). The ViraFEST method relied on peptide pools to expand antigen-specific T cells, followed by TCR sequencing. This TCR derives from a human donor who had recovered from COVID-19. The sequenced sample was CD4+ T cells from blood, cultured in vitro, obtained after SARS-CoV-2 vaccination. V is TRBV7-7 and J is TRBJ2-3; 11 positions match TRBD2. The chain's CDR3 is CASSLSLAGGDTQYF. The CDR3 nucleotides read TGTGCCAGCAGCTTAAGTCTAGCGGGGGGAGATACGCAGTATTTT.